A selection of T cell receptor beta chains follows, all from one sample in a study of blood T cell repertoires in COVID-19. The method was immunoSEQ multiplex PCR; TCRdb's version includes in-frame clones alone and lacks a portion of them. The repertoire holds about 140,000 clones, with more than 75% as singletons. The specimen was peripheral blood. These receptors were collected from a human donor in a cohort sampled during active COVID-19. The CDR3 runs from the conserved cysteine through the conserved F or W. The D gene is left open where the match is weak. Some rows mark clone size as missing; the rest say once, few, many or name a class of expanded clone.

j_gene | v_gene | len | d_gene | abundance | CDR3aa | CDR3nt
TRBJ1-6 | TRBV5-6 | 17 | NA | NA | CASSRRDGSSYNSPLHF | TGTGCCAGCAGCCGTCGGGACGGGAGCTCCTATAATTCACCCCTCCACTTT
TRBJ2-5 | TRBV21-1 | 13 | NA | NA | CASSHRGGGTQYF | TGTGCCAGCAGTCACCGAGGGGGGGGGACCCAGTACTTC
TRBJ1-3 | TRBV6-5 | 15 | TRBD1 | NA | CASRGATGGENTIYF | TGTGCCAGCAGAGGAGCTACAGGGGGCGAAAACACCATATATTTT
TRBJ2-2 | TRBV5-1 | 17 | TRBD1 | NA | CASSLTTGAKYTGELFF | TGCGCCAGCAGCCTAACGACAGGGGCCAAATACACCGGGGAGCTGTTTTTT
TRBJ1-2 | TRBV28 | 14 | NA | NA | CASSGGSGWGGYTF | TGTGCCAGCAGTGGAGGATCGGGTTGGGGTGGCTACACCTTC
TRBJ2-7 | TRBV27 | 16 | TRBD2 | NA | CASSFFGSGRAVEQYF | TGTGCCAGCAGTTTTTTCGGGAGCGGGAGGGCCGTCGAGCAGTACTTC
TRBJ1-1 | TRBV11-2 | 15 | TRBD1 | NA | CASSGISGTGQEAFF | TGTGCCAGCAGCGGAATTTCCGGGACAGGGCAGGAAGCTTTCTTT
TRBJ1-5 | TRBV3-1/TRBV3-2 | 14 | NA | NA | CASSITGNNQPQHF | TGTGCCAGCAGCATTACAGGGAACAATCAGCCCCAGCATTTT
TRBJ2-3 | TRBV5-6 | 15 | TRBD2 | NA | CASSFSGGAVDTQYF | TGTGCCAGCAGTTTTAGCGGGGGGGCCGTAGATACGCAGTATTTT
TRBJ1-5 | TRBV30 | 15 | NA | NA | CAWSVRGKGNQPQHF | TGTGCCTGGAGTGTAAGGGGGAAAGGTAATCAGCCCCAGCATTTT
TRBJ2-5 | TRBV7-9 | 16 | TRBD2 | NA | CASSPGTSGKGETQYF | TGTGCCAGCAGCCCAGGGACTAGCGGGAAGGGGGAGACCCAGTACTTC
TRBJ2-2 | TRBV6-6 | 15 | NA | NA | CASSYGQGSAGELFF | TGTGCCAGCAGTTACGGGCAGGGCTCGGCCGGGGAGCTGTTTTTT
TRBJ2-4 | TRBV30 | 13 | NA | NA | CAWGGGAKNIQYF | TGTGCCTGGGGTGGGGGGGCCAAAAACATTCAGTACTTC
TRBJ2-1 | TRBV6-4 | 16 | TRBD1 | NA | CASSGIKDRVENEQFF | TGTGCCAGCAGTGGAATAAAGGACAGGGTCGAGAATGAGCAGTTCTTC
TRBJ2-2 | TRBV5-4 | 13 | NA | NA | CASFSLNTGELFF | TGTGCCAGCTTTTCCCTGAACACCGGGGAGCTGTTTTTT
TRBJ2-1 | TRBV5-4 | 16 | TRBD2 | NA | CASSAGTSGRLNEQFF | TGTGCCAGCAGCGCTGGGACTAGCGGGAGATTGAATGAGCAGTTCTTC
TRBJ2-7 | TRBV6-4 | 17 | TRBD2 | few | CASSDSLGGGLSYEQYF | TGTGCCAGCAGTGACTCGCTGGGCGGGGGGCTGTCCTACGAGCAGTACTTC
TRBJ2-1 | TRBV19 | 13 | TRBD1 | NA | CASTKTGLREQFF | TGTGCCAGTACGAAGACAGGGCTCCGGGAGCAGTTCTTC